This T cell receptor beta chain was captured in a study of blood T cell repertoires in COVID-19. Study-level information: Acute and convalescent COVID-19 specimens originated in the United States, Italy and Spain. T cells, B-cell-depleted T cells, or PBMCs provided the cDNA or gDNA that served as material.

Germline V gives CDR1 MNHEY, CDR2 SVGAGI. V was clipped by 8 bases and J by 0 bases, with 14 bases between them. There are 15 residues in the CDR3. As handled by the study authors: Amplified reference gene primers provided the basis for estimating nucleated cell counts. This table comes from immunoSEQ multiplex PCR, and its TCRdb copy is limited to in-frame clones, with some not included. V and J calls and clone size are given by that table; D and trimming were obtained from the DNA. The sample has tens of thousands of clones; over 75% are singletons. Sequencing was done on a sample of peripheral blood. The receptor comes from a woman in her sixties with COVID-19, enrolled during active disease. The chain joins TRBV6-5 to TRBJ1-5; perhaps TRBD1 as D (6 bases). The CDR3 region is CASGDTAYSNQPQHF. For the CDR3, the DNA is TGTGCCAGCGGGGACACGGCTTATAGCAATCAGCCCCAGCATTTT.